The entry that follows covers one T cell receptor (beta chain) sequence. The clone's antigen remains unknown. Per-nucleotide qualities are absent, and no much larger clonotype sits a single base away. This sample was taken from a study of T-cell memory formation after mild COVID-19 (TCRdb year 2021). Concerning the study at large: TCR sequence clusters from the two donors were found to be largely donor specific. In a couple of donors, T-cell clones that expanded and contracted after mild COVID-19 were followed by sequencing TCRalpha and TCRbeta repertoires longitudinally. Two young, previously healthy adult volunteers made up the cohort, one male and one female. The research as a whole found: The second-wave clones that peaked on day 37 were not confirmed to be SARS-CoV-2 specific. Only two mild cases were covered in the study, and larger cohorts including severe cases with pre-infection samples were considered necessary. Some responding clones were detected in pre-infection memory, suggesting pre-existing cross-reactive memory T cells joined the SARS-CoV-2 response. Contracting CD4+ clones were found mainly in CM and EM memory subsets, while CD8+ clones were enriched in EMRA. From day 15 to 85, contracting clones showed balanced CD4/CD8 phenotypes, whereas a second wave of clones that expanded from day 15 to 37 leaned towards CD4+.

These reads were obtained on an Illumina NovaSeq 6000. TCRalpha and TCRbeta cDNA libraries were constructed by 5'RACE with constant-segment primers, with sample barcodes and unique molecular identifiers being introduced. RNA was extracted from every sample with Trizol reagent. Amplification of the libraries took two PCR steps, and the second step added a second sample barcode plus Illumina TruSeq adapters. Libraries were sequenced on an Illumina NovaSeq with 2 x 150 bp paired-end reads. The study's own analysis went as follows. Reads were demultiplexed and collapsed into UMI-guided consensus sequences with migec v1.2.7. Using mixcr v2.1.11, UMI consensuses were aligned to TRA and TRB V and J templates and then assembled into clonotypes. A clonotype was counted as expanded or contracted only when both edgeR and NoisET called the clonotype significant, with the noise models trained on biological replicates. For edgeR calls, a false discovery rate-adjusted p below 0.01 and a log2 fold-change threshold of 1 were applied. As an exploratory analysis of dynamics, max-normalized trajectories of the 1000 most abundant clonotypes were examined with PCA combined with hierarchical clustering. Separately sequenced CD4+ and CD8+ repertoires were used to assign a CD4 or CD8 phenotype to each responding clone. TCRdb applied fastp at Q25 and MiXCR to the public reads, then kept only in-frame beta chains. Identical CDR3 proteins give one entry, which carries the most common genes and DNA. It is TCRdb's table, rather than the study itself, that gives the V and J calls and clone size. The sample records approximately 100,000 distinct CDR3 sequences, over 15% of which are singletons. The ten largest account for 25% to 30% of the sample.

Ficoll-Paque density gradient centrifugation was the method used to isolate PBMCs. Inclusive of the bounding cysteine and phenylalanine, the CDR3 is 15 residues long. The CDR3 DNA has 45 bases and is translated from base 1. CDR1 SNHLY and CDR2 FYNNEI are derived from the germline V gene. V loses 10 bases of germline sequence and J loses 8 bases, and the interval between the two ends is 26 bases. Material: PBMCs or a T cell subset sorted from them (not recorded which). The TCR was taken from an adult woman who had mild COVID-19 (a few samples of this study predate the infection). The sample titles of this study are shuffled in the database, so cell type and time point are left out; the donor was told from shared clones. The chain couples TRBV2 to TRBJ1-2, and possibly TRBD1, on 5 matching bases. At the DNA level, the sequence is TGTGCCATCAAAAGGGAACCCTCAGGGATCCTCGGCTACACCTTC. Its protein product is CAIKREPSGILGYTF.